This T cell receptor beta chain was observed in a study of T cell responses to AZD1222 COVID-19 vaccine. Findings of the study overall: Repertoire sampling was restricted to post-peak T cell response timepoints. Among the donors, most were white British and more were female, and clonal diversity was possibly underestimated. Seropositive AZD1222 recipients at baseline numbered only five or six. Vaccine-related CD4 TCRs covered spike, predominating at 160-218 and 743-854.

This table comes from immunoSEQ multiplex PCR, and its TCRdb copy is limited to in-frame clones, with some not included. The sample lists some 100,000 clones, more than 80% seen once, with roughly 2.4% in the top ten. This clone has more than one count but fewer than ten. Its target is unknown. Trimming pared 4 bases from V and 0 bases from J, leaving 10 bases between. The CDR3 is 14 amino acids. Germline lookup yields CDR1 SQVTM and CDR2 ANQGSEA. The chain joins TRBV29-1 to TRBJ1-5; D is uncertain. The sample in question was peripheral blood, obtained 28 days after the second AZD1222 dose. The sequence was obtained from an adult who received the AZD1222 COVID-19 vaccine. The CDR3, as DNA: TGCAGCGTTGTAACTCAGGATAGCAATCAGCCCCAGCATTTT. As protein: CSVVTQDSNQPQHF.